This passage covers 26 T cell receptor beta chains from one sample sequenced in a study of OX40 agonist ivuxolimab in advanced cancers. Produced via immunoSEQ multiplex PCR; TCRdb's table is partial and in-frame only. The sample lists about 150,000 clones, 90% to 95% occurring once. This sample comprised CD4+ or CD8+ T cells sorted from blood, obtained in a trial of the OX40 agonist ivuxolimab. The receptors come from an adult with an advanced solid tumor such as melanoma, head and neck, liver or kidney cancer.

The chain is built from TRBV7-2 and TRBJ2-1, with D possibly TRBD2 on 7 matching bases. Per germline, CDR1 SGHTA and CDR2 FQGNSA. The CDR3 has 17 residues. V was pared by 1 base and J by 5 bases, with 18 bases between. DNA of the CDR3: TGTGCCAGCAGCTTAGTCTTGCGGGGGCCGCAGAACAATGAGCAGTTCTTC. It yields the protein CASSLVLRGPQNNEQFF.

The chain has TRBV7-9 and TRBJ1-6; 7 nucleotides agree with TRBD1. The germline V gene has CDR1 SEHNR and CDR2 FQNEAQ (reference sequence). V trimming: 5 bases; J trimming: 4 bases; junction bases outside the gene matches: 8. There are 16 residues in the CDR3. CDR3 in DNA: TGTGCCAGCAGCAGAGCAGGGGGAGCTTATAATTCACCCCTCCACTTT. Protein sequence: CASSRAGGAYNSPLHF.

This sequence joins TRBV6-5 and TRBJ2-5; weak D call: TRBD1 (5 bases). Germline loops: CDR1 MNHEY, CDR2 SVGAGI. The CDR3 spans 15 residues. V lost 6 bases, J lost 4 bases, and 18 bases lay in between. CDR3 sequence reads: CASRRYAGLRETQYF. CDR3 bases: TGTGCCAGCAGACGATACGCAGGGTTACGAGAGACCCAGTACTTC.

The chain has TRBV25-1 and TRBJ2-5; TRBD1 agrees at 9 bases. J lost 2 bases, V lost 5 bases, and 6 bases had no gene match. There are 15 residues in the CDR3. CDR1 is MGHDK, CDR2 SYGVNS, per germline. CDR3 protein: CASSSTGGVQETQYF. The CDR3 nucleotides are TGTGCCAGCAGTTCAACAGGGGGCGTTCAAGAGACCCAGTACTTC.

For the CDR3, the DNA is TGTGCCAGCAGCCACAACAGGGGCGCTGAAGCTTTCTTT. It encodes CASSHNRGAEAFF. The chain has TRBV14 and TRBJ1-1; 7 bases map to TRBD1. CDR3 length: 13 residues. The V gene end was trimmed by 3 bases and the J gene end by 6 bases; junction bases not matched to a gene: 4. Germline V gene sequence: CDR1 SGHDN, CDR2 FVKESK.

J is TRBJ2-3 and V is TRBV10-1; D call uncertain. The CDR3 totals 15 residues. CDR1 is WNHNN and CDR2 is SYGVQD in the germline V gene (reference sequence). Trimming took 6 bases from V and 1 from J, leaving 14 bases between them. The CDR3 DNA reads TGCGCCAGCAGGATAGGAATGGGCGGCACAGATACGCAGTATTTT. Its protein product is CASRIGMGGTDTQYF.

V and J are TRBV27 and TRBJ1-4; unclear D gene. The CDR3 runs to 16 residues. Germline assignment: CDR1 MNHEY and CDR2 SMNVEV (reference sequence). V was cut by 2 bases and J by 3 bases, with 13 bases left in between. The CDR3 coding sequence is TGTGCCAGCAGTTTAGAGGGTTCGGTAGCTAATGAAAAACTGTTTTTT. Residues: CASSLEGSVANEKLFF. Together with reference TRBV27 and TRBJ1-4, the CDR3 gives the full variable domain: EAQVTQNPRYLITVTGKKLTVTCSQNMNHEYMSWYRQDPGLGLRQIYYSMNVEVTDKGDVPEGYKVSRKEKRNFPLILESPSPNQTSLYFCASSLEGSVANEKLFFGSGTQLSVL.

The J gene is TRBJ1-5, the V gene TRBV27; 7 bases agree with TRBD1. CDR3 size: 12 residues. With V trimmed by 6 bases and J by 6 bases, 2 bases remained unmatched. Germline V gene data show CDR1 as MNHEY and CDR2 as SMNVEV (reference sequence). CDR3 nucleotides: TGTGCCAGCAGAAACAGGGGTCAGCCCCAGCATTTT. It codes for CASRNRGQPQHF.

The V gene is TRBV7-2, the J gene TRBJ2-2, with D possibly matching TRBD2 (5 bases). Deletions cut 5 bases from V and 3 bases from J, with 16 bases between. Germline values: CDR1 SGHTA, CDR2 FQGNSA. The CDR3 totals 16 residues. CDR3 in amino acids: CASSPREGVYTGELFF. In DNA, the CDR3 is TGTGCCAGCAGCCCTCGAGAGGGAGTGTACACCGGGGAGCTGTTTTTT.

This clone has a single count. The chain combines TRBV27 with TRBJ2-4; a possible D gene is TRBD2 (7 bases). Germline V lookup: CDR1 MNHEY, CDR2 SMNVEV (reference sequence). V gave up 3 bases and J gave up 6 bases, with 12 bases separating them. The CDR3 is 14 residues long. CDR3 coding DNA: TGTGCCAGCAGTTTGTGGGAGGGGGGAAACATTCAGTACTTC. It yields the protein CASSLWEGGNIQYF.

V usage is TRBV27 and J usage is TRBJ2-3; a possible D gene is TRBD2 (5 bases). Looked up from germline, CDR1 is MNHEY and CDR2 is SMNVEV (reference sequence). This CDR3 contains 16 residues. V dropped 6 bases and J dropped 1 base, with 17 bases sitting between them. CDR3 DNA sequence: TGTGCCAGCAGGGGGATTAGGGAGTCAGGCACAGATACGCAGTATTTT. Its translation: CASRGIRESGTDTQYF.

The CDR3 DNA reads TGTGCCAGCAGTGAATGCCTCCCTCCCCGATACGGTTCCTACGAGCAGTACTTC. Its translation is CASSECLPPRYGSYEQYF. The genes are TRBV25-1 and TRBJ2-7, with D uncertain. This CDR3 has 18 residues. Trimming stripped 1 base from V and 1 base from J, with 20 bases between. Germline lookup yields CDR1 MGHDK and CDR2 SYGVNS.

V usage is TRBV6-6 and J usage is TRBJ2-7, with a tentative D call TRBD1 (6 bases). The V gene lost 6 bases and the J gene lost 3 bases, with 12 bases spanning the gap. Germline CDR1 MNHNY, CDR2 SVGAGI (reference sequence). This CDR3 is built from 13 residues. The CDR3 coding sequence is TGTGCCAGCAGCACAGGGAATCACTACGAGCAGTACTTC. Protein: CASSTGNHYEQYF.

This chain uses TRBV18 with TRBJ2-3; TRBD2 might be the D (5 bases). Germline assignment: CDR1 KGHSH and CDR2 LQKENI. V gave up 3 bases and J gave up 4 bases, with 14 bases separating them. The CDR3 runs 15 residues. The CDR3 DNA reads TGTGCCAGCTCACCCCGGATAGGGAGCGCAGATACGCAGTATTTT. Translating it yields CASSPRIGSADTQYF.

The chain is built from TRBV4-3 and TRBJ1-4; 9 bases are shared with TRBD1. Trimming at V came to 3 bases and at J to 8 bases, leaving 4 bases not matched to a gene. Per the germline V gene, CDR1 is LGHNA and CDR2 is YSLEER. The CDR3 is 14 residues long. CDR3 region: CASSQGQGGEKLFF. CDR3 DNA: TGCGCCAGCAGCCAGGGACAGGGAGGGGAAAAACTGTTTTTT.

V gene TRBV10-3 combines with J gene TRBJ2-5, with 9 nucleotides matching TRBD1. V shed 10 bases and J 5 bases; nucleotides not matched to a gene: 8. The CDR3 covers 13 residues. From germline, CDR1 is ENHRY and CDR2 SYGVKD. The CDR3 loop is CATETGGAETQYF. In DNA, the CDR3 is TGTGCCACCGAGACAGGGGGGGCCGAGACCCAGTACTTC.

The chain combines TRBV7-9 with TRBJ1-2; perhaps TRBD1 as D (6 bases). The CDR3 has 14 residues. V lost 3 bases, J lost 3 bases, and 11 bases lay in between. Germline lookup yields CDR1 SEHNR and CDR2 FQNEAQ (reference sequence). The CDR3 protein is CASSFGGRDYGYTF. CDR3 in DNA: TGTGCCAGCAGCTTTGGGGGGCGAGACTATGGCTACACCTTC.

The chain recombines TRBV5-1 with TRBJ1-6; unclear D gene. The V gene lost 0 bases and the J gene lost 10 bases, with 14 bases spanning the gap. CDR1 is SGHRS and CDR2 is YFSETQ in the germline V gene. The CDR3 has 15 residues. CDR3 DNA: TGCGCCAGCAGCTTGGCTGGGAATGGGCACTCACCCCTCCACTTT. Translation gives CASSLAGNGHSPLHF.

V is TRBV7-2 and J is TRBJ1-4; no reliable D call. V dropped 0 bases and J dropped 4 bases, with 9 bases sitting between them. The CDR3 is made up of 15 amino acids. Germline V lookup: CDR1 SGHTA, CDR2 FQGNSA. The CDR3 DNA reads as TGTGCCAGCAGCTTAGCGCCAACGGATAATGAAAAACTGTTTTTT. The encoded protein is CASSLAPTDNEKLFF.

The rearrangement links TRBV19 to TRBJ1-1; a possible D gene is TRBD1 (6 bases). Per germline, CDR1 LNHDA and CDR2 SQIVND (reference sequence). The CDR3 is 15 residues long. Trimming shortened V by 1 base and J by 5 bases, and 14 bases separated the two germline ends. Here the CDR3 DNA reads TGTGCCAGTAGTATAGTCGGGGGCGCTGTGACTGAAGCTTTCTTT. Protein product: CASSIVGGAVTEAFF.

J is TRBJ2-5 and V is TRBV5-8; D tentatively reads TRBD1 or TRBD2 (6 bases each). This CDR3 has 14 amino acids. Germline V gene data show CDR1 as SGHTS and CDR2 as YDEGEE. The V end was cut by 0 bases, the J end by 4 bases, with 10 bases between. The CDR3 reads CASSLEGGGETQYF. The DNA for the CDR3 is TGTGCCAGCAGCTTGGAAGGGGGAGGAGAGACCCAGTACTTC.

V is TRBV11-2 and J is TRBJ1-2, with TRBD1 matching 7 bases. This CDR3 is 15 amino acids long. Germline trimming cut 1 base from V and 4 bases from J; bases unmatched to any gene: 6. CDR1 is SGHAT, CDR2 FQNNGV, per germline. The CDR3 region is CASSLGPGGGYGYTF. In nucleotides, the CDR3 is TGTGCCAGCAGCTTAGGCCCAGGGGGAGGCTATGGCTACACCTTC. The variable domain in full, with the rest retrieved from reference TRBV11-2 and TRBJ1-2, is EAGVAQSPRYKIIEKRQSVAFWCNPISGHATLYWYQQILGQGPKLLIQFQNNGVVDDSQLPKDRFSAERLKGVDSTLKIQPAKLEDSAVYLCASSLGPGGGYGYTFGSGTRLTVV.

In this sample, this clone turned up once. V gene TRBV28 combines with J gene TRBJ2-7, with D unclear. This CDR3 region has 18 residues. With 1 base removed from V and 6 bases from J, the gap between germline ends came to 25 bases. CDR1 and CDR2 from the germline V gene are MDHEN and SYDVKM. In DNA form, the CDR3 reads TGTGCCAGCAGTTTATCAGGCCTTGGGGTCCCGCTAGGCCCCGAGCAGTACTTC. It codes for CASSLSGLGVPLGPEQYF.

J is TRBJ2-4 and V is TRBV7-2; 12 bases fit TRBD2. The CDR3 is 20 residues long. V trimming: 0 bases; J trimming: 1 base; junction bases outside the gene matches: 10. Germline V lookup: CDR1 SGHTA, CDR2 FQGNSA. The DNA for the CDR3 is TGTGCCAGCAGCTTAGCGTGGCTAGCGGGGGGGCCAGGTGCCAAAAACATTCAGTACTTC. It codes for CASSLAWLAGGPGAKNIQYF.

This sequence joins TRBV7-9 and TRBJ1-2; D perhaps matches TRBD1 (6 bases). CDR3 length equals 14 residues. V was cut by 9 bases and J by 4 bases, with 18 bases left in between. The germline V gene encodes CDR1 SEHNR and CDR2 FQNEAQ (reference sequence). In DNA, the CDR3 is TGTGCCAGTTTGTCAGGGGATCGGGTCTATGGCTACACCTTC. As protein: CASLSGDRVYGYTF.

The chain joins TRBV28 to TRBJ2-7, with TRBD2 identical over 10 bases. The germline gives CDR1 MDHEN, CDR2 SYDVKM. V lost 4 bases, J lost 3 bases, and 9 bases stayed unmatched. There are 16 residues in the CDR3. The CDR3 DNA reads TGTGCCAGCAGTTCCGGGACGGCTAGCGGGGGCTACGAGCAGTACTTC. It specifies CASSSGTASGGYEQYF. Full variable domain (missing parts from reference TRBV28 and TRBJ2-7): DVKVTQSSRYLVKRTGEKVFLECVQDMDHENMFWYRQDPGLGLRLIYFSYDVKMKEKGDIPEGYSVSREKKERFSLILESASTNQTSMYLCASSSGTASGGYEQYFGPGTRLTVT.